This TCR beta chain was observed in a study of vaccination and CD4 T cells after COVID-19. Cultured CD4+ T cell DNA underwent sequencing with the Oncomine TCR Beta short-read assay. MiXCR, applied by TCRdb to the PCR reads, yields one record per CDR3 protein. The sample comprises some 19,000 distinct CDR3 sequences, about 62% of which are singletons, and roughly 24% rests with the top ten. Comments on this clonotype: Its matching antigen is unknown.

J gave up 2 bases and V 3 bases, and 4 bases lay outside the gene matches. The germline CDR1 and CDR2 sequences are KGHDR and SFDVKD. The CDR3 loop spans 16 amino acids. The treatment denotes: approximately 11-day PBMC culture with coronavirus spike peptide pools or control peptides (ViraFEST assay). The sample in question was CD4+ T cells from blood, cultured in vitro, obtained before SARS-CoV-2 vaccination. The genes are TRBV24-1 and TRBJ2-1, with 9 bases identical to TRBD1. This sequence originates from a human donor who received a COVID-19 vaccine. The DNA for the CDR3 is TGTGCCACCAGTGATGGGACAGGGAGAGCCTACAATGAGCAGTTCTTC. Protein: CATSDGTGRAYNEQFF.